One and the same sample provided the 31 T cell receptor beta chains below, sequenced in a study of tumor-infiltrating lymphocytes in primary liver carcinoma. Germline DNA was also extracted, and blood RNA derived from unsorted whole blood. Making TCR beta cDNA involved around 510 ng total RNA and a constant-region primer. Slightly modified ARM-PCR with three nested multiplex PCR rounds yielded TCR beta libraries. Amplification in the first two PCR rounds was performed using TRBV1-TRBV30 forward primers and a C-beta reverse primer for around 11 cycles each. In TCRdb, the multiplex PCR reads were re-called with MiXCR into one record per CDR3 protein. The sample has 330,000 or so distinct CDR3 sequences; 65% are singletons. The sequencing sample was made of peripheral blood. The receptors stem from a middle-aged man with primary liver carcinoma and hepatitis B virus infection.

This clonotype has just a few counts. J is TRBJ1-1 and V is TRBV5-1; D is ambiguous. Germline V gene sequence: CDR1 SGHRS, CDR2 YFSETQ. The CDR3 is made up of 14 amino acids. V was shortened by 3 bases and J by 0 bases, with 9 bases between the two germline ends. CDR3: CASSYKGMNTEAFF. The CDR3 DNA is TGCGCCAGCAGCTATAAAGGGATGAACACTGAAGCTTTCTTT. The variable domain in full, with the rest retrieved from reference TRBV5-1 and TRBJ1-1, is KAGVTQTPRYLIKTRGQQVTLSCSPISGHRSVSWYQQTPGQGLQFLFEYFSETQRNKGNFPGRFSGRQFSNSRSEMNVSTLELGDSALYLCASSYKGMNTEAFFGQGTRLTVV.

As for this clonotype: The conserved final phenylalanine or tryptophan is absent from the CDR3, which likely points to a read error. This chain joins TRBV11-2 and TRBJ2-1; 10 nucleotides line up with TRBD2. The germline gives CDR1 SGHAT, CDR2 FQNNGV. The CDR3 spans 16 residues. CDR3 nucleotides: TGTGCCAGCAGTTCCATAGCGGGAGGTTATGGCAATGGGCAGTTCTTA. It specifies CASSSIAGGYGNGQFL.

The V gene is TRBV11-2, the J gene TRBJ2-2, with D possibly called TRBD1 or TRBD2 (5 bases each). Germline CDR1 and CDR2: SGHAT and FQNNGV. The CDR3 length is 15 residues. Trimming took off 2 bases at V and 7 bases at J, with 14 bases between the two ends. The CDR3 sequence is CASSLIHGAIGELFF. The CDR3 DNA follows: TGTGCCAGCAGCTTAATCCACGGGGCGATCGGGGAGCTGTTTTTT.

As regards this clonotype: A junction boundary mismatches the germline segment, possibly from a read error. The chain links TRBV10-2 to TRBJ1-1; D perhaps matches TRBD1 (5 bases). The CDR3 covers 17 residues. Germline V gene sequence: CDR1 WSHSY, CDR2 SAAADI. The CDR3: CASSESKLAGGITEALF. The CDR3, as DNA: TGCGCCAGCAGTGAGTCGAAGTTGGCTGGGGGGATCACTGAAGCTTTATTC.

The chain employs TRBV6-2 or TRBV6-3 and TRBJ1-5; 7 bases match TRBD1. This CDR3 contains 15 residues. Germline values: CDR1 MNHEY, CDR2 SVGEGT. The trim removed 11 bases at V and 2 bases at J, leaving 12 bases unmatched. Written as DNA, the CDR3 is TGTGCCTGCGGGGGGACAGAGGTTGGCAATCAGCCCCAGCATTTT. Translation: CACGGTEVGNQPQHF.

On this clonotype: Given a much more abundant clone one base away, this may be a read error. The chain joins TRBV6-1 to TRBJ2-2, with D maybe TRBD2 (5 bases). The V gene's germline CDR1 is MNHNS and CDR2 SASEGT. CDR3 size: 15 residues. CDR3 DNA: TGTGCCAGCAGTGAATTCGGAGGCCAAGCCGGGGAGCTGTTATTT. It encodes CASSEFGGQAGELLF.

As regards this clonotype: This may stem from a read error, because a much larger clone lies one nucleotide away. The chain carries TRBV11-2 and TRBJ1-6; D is undetermined. This CDR3 contains 14 residues. The germline CDR1 and CDR2 sequences are SGHAT and FQNNGV. The CDR3 region has the DNA TGTGCCAGCAGCATAGATACAGAGAATTCACCCCTCCACTTT. It codes for CASSIDTENSPLHF.

This rearrangement joins TRBV6-5 to TRBJ2-7; 9 bases map to TRBD1. J gave up 5 bases and V 8 bases, and 10 bases lay outside the gene matches. This CDR3 is 14 amino acids long. Germline CDR1 is MNHEY and CDR2 is SVGAGI. CDR3 DNA sequence: TGTGCCAGCGGCATGGACAGGGGAGGCCACGAGCAGTACTTC. As protein: CASGMDRGGHEQYF.

As to this clonotype: Mismatch with germline at one junction end may stem from a read error. This rearrangement joins TRBV11-2 to TRBJ2-5, with 7 nucleotides matching TRBD1. This CDR3 region has 14 residues. Germline CDR1 reads SGHAT; CDR2 reads FQNNGV. This CDR3 reads CASSPDRLPGTKYF. The CDR3, as DNA: TGTGCCAGCAGTCCGGACAGGTTACCAGGGACCAAGTACTTC.

This clonotype was observed many times. This chain uses TRBV29-1 with TRBJ1-1, with 8 bases that match TRBD1. V dropped 1 base and J dropped 7; count of bases not matched to a gene: 8. CDR3 length equals 14 residues. Germline CDR1 SQVTM, CDR2 ANQGSEA. The CDR3, as DNA: TGCAGCGTTGAAGGGGGAACAGGGGGAAGTGAAGCTTTCTTT. This codes for CSVEGGTGGSEAFF.

The chain recombines TRBV28 with TRBJ2-5; 9 nucleotides line up with TRBD1. Germline V lookup: CDR1 MDHEN, CDR2 SYDVKM. The CDR3 totals 15 residues. The J segment lost 1 base and the V segment lost 5 bases, leaving 5 bases of the junction unmatched. The CDR3 DNA sequence: TGTGCCAGCAGTGGCGTGGACAGGGGCCAAGAGACCCAGTACTTC. It encodes CASSGVDRGQETQYF.

The chain employs TRBV7-9 and TRBJ2-5; D not certain. V was cut by 5 bases and J by 5 bases, with 15 bases left in between. CDR3 size: 14 residues. The germline V gene encodes CDR1 SEHNR and CDR2 FQNEAQ (reference sequence). CDR3 protein: CASSTLLSLETQYF. The CDR3 DNA is TGTGCCAGCAGCACCCTTTTATCCCTTGAGACCCAGTACTTC.

At least ten counts were recorded for this clonotype. J is TRBJ1-1 and V is TRBV11-2, with 7 bases fitting TRBD1. V lost 2 bases and J lost 1; bases outside the gene matches: 4. This CDR3 comprises 15 residues. Germline V gene sequence: CDR1 SGHAT, CDR2 FQNNGV. This chain's CDR3 is CASSLTGTENTEAFF. The CDR3, as DNA: TGTGCCAGCAGCTTAACCGGGACAGAGAACACTGAAGCTTTCTTT.

This clonotype was observed a handful of times. The chain couples TRBV13 to TRBJ2-7; D is perhaps TRBD1 or TRBD2 (5 bases each). CDR3 length: 15 amino acids. Germline V gene sequence: CDR1 PRHDT, CDR2 FYEKMQ (reference sequence). V was trimmed by 5 bases and J by 9 bases, leaving 23 bases between them. This CDR3 is CASSPKAQDKRGQYF. In DNA, the CDR3 is TGTGCCAGCAGCCCAAAAGCGCAGGATAAGAGGGGGCAGTACTTC.

Remarks on this clonotype: Without the conserved terminal phenylalanine or tryptophan, this CDR3 likely stems from a read error. This chain joins TRBV4-2 and TRBJ2-2; TRBD2 matches 12 bases. The germline CDR1 and CDR2 sequences are LGHNA and YNFKEQ. This CDR3 has 19 amino acids. The DNA for the CDR3 is TGTACCAGCAGCCAAGCGCTAGCGGGAGGGTTAGCGAACACCGGGGAGCTGTTTTCT. Translation gives CTSSQALAGGLANTGELFS.

This clonotype came up a few times. The chain recombines TRBV5-6 with TRBJ1-6; D might be TRBD1 (6 bases). The CDR3 sequence is 17 residues long. CDR1 SGHDT and CDR2 YYEEEE come from the germline V gene. V was pared by 0 bases and J by 5 bases, with 15 bases between. CDR3 amino acids: CASSLGAGQLDNSPLHF. CDR3 DNA: TGTGCCAGCAGCTTGGGTGCGGGACAACTAGATAATTCACCCCTCCACTTT.

Note on this clonotype: Just one base apart from a much larger clone, this may be a read error. The chain links TRBV6-2 or TRBV6-3 to TRBJ2-7; tentatively, D is TRBD2 (5 bases). The germline V gene encodes CDR1 MNHEY and CDR2 SVGEGT. This CDR3 region has 17 residues. Deletions cut 0 bases from V and 3 bases from J, with 18 bases between. CDR3 protein: CASSYSNPGEGIYEQYF. The CDR3 DNA reads TGTGCCAGCAGTTACTCGAACCCCGGAGAGGGAATCTACGAGCAGTACTTC.

This clonotype was seen only a few times. One end of the junction is discordant with germline, which a read error may explain. J is TRBJ2-7 and V is TRBV11-2, with D possibly being TRBD1 (6 bases). Germline assignment: CDR1 SGHAT and CDR2 FQNNGV. This CDR3 is 12 amino acids long. The DNA of the CDR3 is TGTGCCAGCTGCTTACAGGGCTACGAGCTGTACTTC. It codes for CASCLQGYELYF.

This clonotype was seen repeatedly, ten times or more. The chain employs TRBV12-3 or TRBV12-4 and TRBJ2-1, with TRBD2 identical over 7 bases. V dropped 4 bases and J dropped 4; count of bases not matched to a gene: 7. CDR3 length: 15 residues. CDR3 sequence (DNA): TGTGCCAGCAGTTCATCAGCGGGGAGGTACAATGAGCAGTTCTTC. It is translated as CASSSSAGRYNEQFF.

This chain connects TRBV28 to TRBJ1-1; TRBD1 agrees at 9 bases. The V gene's germline CDR1 is MDHEN and CDR2 SYDVKM. The CDR3 totals 14 residues. Trimming took 4 bases from V and 5 from J; bases not matched to a gene: 5. The CDR3 spells CASSSYRGPTEAFF. CDR3 nucleotide sequence: TGTGCCAGCAGTTCGTACAGGGGGCCGACTGAAGCTTTCTTT.

A note on this clonotype: A read error may be the cause here, since a much bigger clone is one base away. This chain joins TRBV4-3 and TRBJ2-5, with TRBD2 identical over 9 bases. Germline CDR1 is LGHNA and CDR2 is YSLEER. This CDR3 contains 15 residues. The CDR3 coding sequence is TGCGCCAGCAGCCCAAATAGCGGGAGCGCTGAGACCAAGTACTTC. Translation: CASSPNSGSAETKYF.

Points on this clonotype: One end of the junction varies from germline; a read error may be responsible. The rearrangement joins TRBV28 to TRBJ1-5; TRBD1 matches 7 bases. CDR3 size: 17 residues. Germline V CDR1 and CDR2: MDHEN, SYDVKM. In DNA form, the CDR3 reads TGTGCCAGCAGTCTTCTGACAGGGCGCCTTCGGAATCAGCCCCGGCATTTT. It encodes CASSLLTGRLRNQPRHF.

In this sample, this clonotype turned up many times. The rearrangement links TRBV5-4 to TRBJ1-1, with D uncertain. The germline gives CDR1 SGHNT, CDR2 YYREEE (reference sequence). This CDR3 has 13 amino acids. V gave up 2 bases and J gave up 3 bases, with 8 bases separating them. The DNA of the CDR3 is TGTGCCAGCAGCTTAGGACTGGACACTGAAGCTTTCTTT. It yields the protein CASSLGLDTEAFF.

This clonotype was picked up one time. This chain uses TRBV4-2 with TRBJ1-6; no clear D gene. Per germline, CDR1 LGHNA and CDR2 YNFKEQ. The CDR3 is 15 residues long. The ends were cut back, 9 bases at V and 8 bases at J, with 20 bases in the middle. The CDR3 DNA is TGTGCCAGGAGTCAAGTTGGCTCCACGGATTCACCCCTCCACTTT. It specifies CARSQVGSTDSPLHF.

About this clonotype: A much larger clonotype is one base distant, so this may be a read error. The rearrangement uses TRBV6-5 and TRBJ1-4; D gene uncertain. The CDR3 has 14 residues. Per the germline V gene, CDR1 is MNHEY and CDR2 is SVGAGI. Trimming removed 5 bases from V and 8 bases from J, with 15 bases in between. CDR3 sequence reads: CASSRIGLNEKLFF. In DNA, the CDR3 is TGTGCCAGCAGTCGGATAGGGCTCAACGAAAAACTGTTTTTT.

On this clonotype: This sequence may be a read error, since a much larger clone differs from it by one base. The chain uses TRBV10-3 and TRBJ2-1; 7 positions match TRBD2. Germline CDR1 and CDR2: ENHRY and SYGVKD. The CDR3 runs to 15 residues. V lost 3 bases and J lost 0; bases outside the gene matches: 2. DNA for the CDR3: TGTGCCATCAGTGAAGGCGGGAGCTCCTACAATGAGCAGTTCTTC. Its translation: CAISEGGSSYNEQFF.

The sample holds a few counts of this clonotype. This chain connects TRBV5-4 to TRBJ2-3, with 11 bases fitting TRBD2. Germline V CDR1 and CDR2: SGHNT, YYREEE (reference sequence). The CDR3 spans 15 residues. Losses at the gene ends were 4 bases for V and 7 bases for J; bases not matched to a gene: 8. CDR3 bases: TGTGCCAGCAGCCAGTTAGCGGGAGGGTTCAATACGCAGTATTTT. Its translation: CASSQLAGGFNTQYF.

The rearrangement links TRBV24-1 to TRBJ2-2; a weak D match, TRBD2 (8 bases). Deletions cut 5 bases from V and 5 bases from J, with 20 bases between. Germline V gene sequence: CDR1 KGHDR, CDR2 SFDVKD. The CDR3 sequence is 17 residues long. The CDR3 region is CATSGGGKERGTGELFF. CDR3 sequence (DNA): TGTGCCACCAGTGGAGGGGGCAAGGAGCGGGGGACCGGGGAGCTGTTTTTT.

Points on this clonotype: It may be a read error: a sequence one base away is much more abundant. Lacking the conserved final phenylalanine or tryptophan, this CDR3 likely reflects a read error. This sequence joins TRBV12-5 and TRBJ2-7; D may match TRBD1 or TRBD2 (5 bases each). Germline CDR1 LGHNT, CDR2 FRNRAP. Trimming took off 2 bases at V and 0 bases at J, with 11 bases between the two ends. The CDR3 sequence is 15 residues long. The CDR3 reads CASGLILDSSYEQYL. CDR3 DNA sequence: TGTGCTAGTGGTTTGATACTAGACAGCTCCTACGAGCAGTACTTA.

The rearrangement joins TRBV28 to TRBJ2-7, with TRBD1 matching 8 bases. V dropped 3 bases and J dropped 1; count of bases not matched to a gene: 5. Germline CDR1 MDHEN, CDR2 SYDVKM. The CDR3 extends over 15 amino acids. The DNA of the CDR3 is TGTGCCAGCAGTTTGAGCCAGGGGGCGTCCTACGAGCAGTACTTC. Its protein is CASSLSQGASYEQYF.

The rearrangement links TRBV7-9 to TRBJ1-2; D unclear. Germline CDR1 reads SEHNR; CDR2 reads FQNEAQ (reference sequence). Trimming shortened V by 5 bases and J by 6 bases, and 16 bases separated the two germline ends. The CDR3 covers 14 residues. For the CDR3, the DNA is TGTGCCAGCAGCGCCGACGGACGAGGCGATGGCTACACCTTC. Translated: CASSADGRGDGYTF.